This TCR beta chain was documented in a study of cytomegalovirus exposure and HLA in healthy donors. General study results and limits: Rare TCR sequences predominated, though certain public TCRs were found in many donors. An analysis that was carried out later associated 16,951 TCR beta sequences with HLA alleles at 0.05 false discovery rate.

CDR1 SNHLY and CDR2 FYNNEI come from the germline V gene. The ends lost 6 bases at V and 3 bases at J; junction bases unmatched: 2. The CDR3 has 13 amino acids. The PCR employed 60 Vbeta primers together with 13 Jbeta primers. The assay was immunoSEQ multiplex PCR, and TCRdb's table has in-frame clones only and misses some. Of roughly 90,000 clones listed, 74% were seen once; the top ten hold approximately 20%. Note on this clone: Its antigen is unidentified.

Sequenced sample: PBMCs. This receptor was identified in a man aged 25-45 years in good health and CMV-seropositive. The V call is TRBV2, the J call TRBJ1-1, with 9 bases that match TRBD1. CDR3 sequence (DNA): TGTGCCAGCAGGACAGGGGGGCACACTGAAGCTTTCTTT. As protein: CASRTGGHTEAFF.